The rows below give T cell receptor beta chains drawn from one sample of a study of T-cell memory formation after mild COVID-19. TCRdb redid the calling of the 5' RACE reads with MiXCR, one entry per CDR3 protein. The table lists roughly 200,000 distinct CDR3 sequences, over 7.5% of them singletons. Material for sequencing was PBMCs or a T cell subset sorted from them (not recorded which). Every receptor here comes from a man aged 18 to 29 who had mild COVID-19 (a few samples of this study predate the infection). Cell type and time point are not known. CDR3s include the opening cysteine and the closing phenylalanine or tryptophan. D genes are given only for firm matches. Not every row has a clone size; where given, it reads once, few, many or a size class.

>NA|TRBJ2-7|TRBV23-1|TRBD1|14
TGCGCCAGAATGGACAGGGCGCCGACCTACGAGCAGTACTTC
CARMDRAPTYEQYF
>few|TRBJ2-3|TRBV11-1|NA|13
TGTGCCAGCAGCTTCCGAGGAGATGATACGCAGTATTTT
CASSFRGDDTQYF
>few|TRBJ1-5|TRBV7-9|NA|13
TGTGCCAGCAGCTTAAATGGTGGTCAGCCCCAGCATTTT
CASSLNGGQPQHF
>few|TRBJ2-5|TRBV10-1|NA|13
TGCGCCAGCAGCAACGGAGTCCAAGAGACCCAGTACTTC
CASSNGVQETQYF
>few|TRBJ1-1|TRBV5-1|NA|15
TGCGCCAGCAGCTGGAACCCGACAGGTCGGGATGAAGCTTTCTTT
CASSWNPTGRDEAFF
>few|TRBJ1-6|TRBV5-1|NA|15
TGCGCCAGCAGCTTGGCAGGGAAGGAGAGATCACCCCTCCACTTT
CASSLAGKERSPLHF
>NA|TRBJ2-7|TRBV20-1|NA|12
TGCAGTGCCCACGGGGGAGGAGGGGAGCAGTACTTC
CSAHGGGGEQYF
>few|TRBJ1-4|TRBV6-6|NA|12
TGTGCCAGCAGTACCCGCCAAGAAAAACTGTTTTTT
CASSTRQEKLFF
>NA|TRBJ2-1|TRBV5-1|TRBD2|14
TGCGCCAGCAGGGGGACTAGCGGGGACAATGAGCAGTTCTTC
CASRGTSGDNEQFF
>few|TRBJ1-5|TRBV6-6|NA|16
TGTGCCAGCACTCCCCGGGCAGTCTATAGCAATCAGCCCCAGCATTTT
CASTPRAVYSNQPQHF
>NA|TRBJ2-1|TRBV12-3/TRBV12-4|TRBD1|14
TGTGCCAGCAGTTCGGGACAGCGAAACAATGAGCAGTTCTTC
CASSSGQRNNEQFF
>few|TRBJ1-2|TRBV7-2|NA|16
TGTGCCAGCAGCTTAGCGCGGGGGGCGCGTTACTATGGCTACACCTTC
CASSLARGARYYGYTF
>NA|TRBJ2-3|TRBV10-3|NA|14
TGTGCCATCAGACAGGGGGGGGATCCAGATACGCAGTATTTT
CAIRQGGDPDTQYF
>NA|TRBJ1-1|TRBV20-1|NA|12
TGCAGTCCTGGGGCTCCGGGGACTGAAGCTTTCTTT
CSPGAPGTEAFF
>NA|TRBJ2-2|TRBV6-5|NA|14
TGTGCCAGCAGTCTAAGTCAAGGCACCGGGGAGCTGTTTTTT
CASSLSQGTGELFF
>few|TRBJ2-2|TRBV7-3|NA|15
TGTGCCAGCAGCTTAGGTTTACAGAGCACCGGGGAGCTGTTTTTT
CASSLGLQSTGELFF
>few|TRBJ1-1|TRBV5-1|NA|14
TGCGCCAGCAGCTTGGTAACGGCCGAGACTGAAGCTTTCTTT
CASSLVTAETEAFF
>NA|TRBJ1-6|TRBV7-9|NA|14
TGTGCCAGCAGCTTAAGGGGGTCGAATTCACCCCTCCACTTT
CASSLRGSNSPLHF
>NA|TRBJ1-3|TRBV7-2|NA|15
TGTGCCAGCAGCCAACAGGACCTGAGTGGAAACACCATATATTTT
CASSQQDLSGNTIYF
>NA|TRBJ2-7|TRBV7-9|NA|17
TGTGCCAGCAGCCCCGCGCTATTGGGGACTGCAGCCTACGAGCAGTACTTC
CASSPALLGTAAYEQYF
>NA|TRBJ2-7|TRBV6-2/TRBV6-3|TRBD1|20
TGTGCCAGCAGTTACTCTGTTTTATCTGCCGGGACAGGGACCCTCTACGAGCAGTACTTC
CASSYSVLSAGTGTLYEQYF
>many|TRBJ1-1|TRBV12-3/TRBV12-4|NA|12
TGTGCCAGCACCCTTGCGGGGACTGAAGCTTTCTTT
CASTLAGTEAFF
>many|TRBJ2-3|TRBV3-1|TRBD2|16
TGTGCCAGCAGCTTCGTAGCGGGGGGGGGCACAGATACGCAGTATTTT
CASSFVAGGGTDTQYF
>few|TRBJ2-2|TRBV4-1|NA|17
TGCGCCAGCAGCCAAGGCCCAGGCAGGAGATACACCGGGGAGCTGTTTTTT
CASSQGPGRRYTGELFF
>once|TRBJ2-1|TRBV5-1|NA|12
TGCGCCAGCAGCTTGAATGGCTATGAGCAGTTCTTC
CASSLNGYEQFF
>NA|TRBJ1-6|TRBV9|NA|14
TGTGCCAGCAGCGTAGCTACCGGCAATTCACCCCTCCACTTT
CASSVATGNSPLHF
>many|TRBJ2-5|TRBV12-3/TRBV12-4|NA|13
TGTGCCAGCAGTTACGCCTCCCAAGAGACCCAGTACTTC
CASSYASQETQYF
>many|TRBJ2-7|TRBV20-1|TRBD2|17
TGCAGTGCCGGCCCCCCCCCAGGGACTAGCGGTACCTACGAGCAGTACTTC
CSAGPPPGTSGTYEQYF
>few|TRBJ2-2|TRBV12-3/TRBV12-4|TRBD2|15
TGTGCCAGCAGCCTTAGCGGGTTTGACACCGGGGAGCTGTTTTTT
CASSLSGFDTGELFF
>NA|TRBJ2-1|TRBV4-1|TRBD1|15
TGCGCCAGCAGCCATGGTCGGACAGGGCAACAAGCACAGTTCTTC
CASSHGRTGQQAQFF
>NA|TRBJ1-6|TRBV3-1|NA|16
TGTGCCAGCAGCCAAGGGGGGGCCGGAGGGTTTTCACCCCTCCACTTT
CASSQGGAGGFSPLHF
>NA|TRBJ1-1|TRBV3-2|NA|13
TGTGCCAGCAGAAGAGGAGGGTCTACTGAAGCTTTCTTT
CASRRGGSTEAFF
>NA|TRBJ2-4|TRBV18|TRBD1|14
TGTGCCAGCTCACCACCAGGGGGCAACTACATTCAGTACTTC
CASSPPGGNYIQYF
>many|TRBJ2-5|TRBV12-3/TRBV12-4|NA|14
TGTGCCAGCAGTTTAAACTGGATACAAGAGACCCAGTACTTC
CASSLNWIQETQYF
>many|TRBJ2-3|TRBV14|NA|14
TGTGCCAGCAGCCAAATGCCAGCCACAGATACGCAGTATTTT
CASSQMPATDTQYF
>few|TRBJ2-5|TRBV20-1|TRBD2|16
TGCAGTGCTAGGGGGACTAGCGGGGCCCTCCAAGAGACCCAGTACTTC
CSARGTSGALQETQYF
>NA|TRBJ1-6|TRBV20-1|NA|14
TGCAGTGCTAGGGGGGCCTTGACCCATTCACCCCTCCACTTT
CSARGALTHSPLHF
>few|TRBJ1-1|TRBV30|TRBD1|12
TGTGCCTGGAGTTGGGACAGACCTGAAGCTTTCTTT
CAWSWDRPEAFF
>many|TRBJ2-4|TRBV15|NA|15
TGTGCCACCAGCAGAGGGGGGCGAGGGATAAACATTCAGTACTTC
CATSRGGRGINIQYF
>few|TRBJ2-5|TRBV7-8|TRBD2|15
TGTGCCAGCAGCTTCGGGCGGGGGGGCAAAGAGACCCAGTACTTC
CASSFGRGGKETQYF
>few|TRBJ2-1|TRBV20-1|NA|12
TGCAGTGCGCGGGACAGTTACAATGAGCAGTTCTTC
CSARDSYNEQFF
>few|TRBJ1-5|TRBV2|NA|15
TGTGCCAGCAGTGAAGCGAGAGGGTCAGCTCAGCCCCAGCATTTT
CASSEARGSAQPQHF